This TCR beta chain emerged from a study of blood T cell repertoires in COVID-19. In the study overall: T cells, B-cell-depleted T cells, or PBMCs provided the cDNA or gDNA that served as material.

V shed 3 bases, J shed 0 bases, and the junction held 0 bases outside the gene matches. CDR3 length: 14 residues. Germline CDR1 MNHNS, CDR2 SASEGT. Clones were sequenced by immunoSEQ multiplex PCR, and TCRdb holds only the in-frame ones, with some missing. This table holds about 150,000 clones, around 84% found once. The sequencing input was peripheral blood. The TCR originated in a man aged 45-60 years with active or convalescent COVID-19. V gene TRBV6-1 combines with J gene TRBJ2-7; 9 bases line up with TRBD2. The CDR3 DNA is TGTGCCAGCAGTGAGACTAGCGGCTCCTACGAGCAGTACTTC. This codes for CASSETSGSYEQYF.